This T cell receptor (beta chain) was identified during a study of T-cell memory formation after mild COVID-19. Overall study findings and caveats: Pre-infection memory already had some responding clones, implying cross-reactive memory joined. Contracting clones localized mainly to CM and EM when CD4+ and mainly to EMRA when CD8+.

The CDR3 extends over 14 amino acids. Germline CDR1 is SGHRS and CDR2 is YFSETQ. With 2 bases removed from V and 8 bases from J, the gap between germline ends came to 14 bases. A note on this clonotype: The antigen is undetermined.

Libraries for TCRalpha and TCRbeta carried sample barcodes and unique molecular identifiers via 5'RACE. TCRdb itself ran the 5' RACE reads through MiXCR, one entry per CDR3 protein. The sample has just over 300,000 distinct CDR3 sequences, roughly a fifth seen once. The sequence was obtained from a man aged 18 to 29 who had mild COVID-19 (a few samples of this study predate the infection). Cell type and time point are not known. The chain recombines TRBV5-1 with TRBJ2-1, with D perhaps assigned TRBD1 or TRBD2 (6 bases each). The sample consisted of PBMCs or a T cell subset sorted from them (not recorded which). The CDR3, as DNA: TGCGCCAGCAGCTTCACTGGGGGGCTCGATGAGCAGTTCTTC. It codes for CASSFTGGLDEQFF. Using reference TRBV5-1 and TRBJ2-1 for the parts outside the CDR3, the full variable domain is KAGVTQTPRYLIKTRGQQVTLSCSPISGHRSVSWYQQTPGQGLQFLFEYFSETQRNKGNFPGRFSGRQFSNSRSEMNVSTLELGDSALYLCASSFTGGLDEQFFGPGTRLTVL.